These 11 T cell receptor beta chains came from one sample sequenced in a study of blood T cells in healthy people across ages. With a J-beta primer mix and a sample-barcoded 5' primer, a second PCR ran 7 to 11 cycles. TCRdb itself ran the 5' RACE reads through MiXCR, one entry per CDR3 protein. Of 1.8 million or so distinct CDR3 sequences in the sample, 35% to 50% are singletons; the top ten hold about 21%. Input material: blood. Every receptor here comes from a human donor in good health.

This clonotype showed up just a few times. CDR3 bases: TGTGCCAGCAGTTTCCAGGGGAGTCAGCCCCAGCATTTT. Residues: CASSFQGSQPQHF. This chain connects TRBV6-6 to TRBJ1-5, with D possibly being TRBD1 (6 bases). Trimming cost V 4 bases and J 6 bases, with 10 bases left between them. This CDR3 has 13 residues. The germline CDR1 and CDR2 sequences are MNHNY and SVGAGI (reference sequence).

This clonotype was counted ten times or more. A junction end diverges from the germline sequence, so it may reflect a read error. V usage is TRBV7-2 and J usage is TRBJ2-7, with D possibly being TRBD2 (5 bases). This CDR3 comprises 13 residues. In germline, CDR1 is SGHTA, CDR2 FQGNSA. The CDR3 reads CASSLAPGYEQYF. The CDR3 DNA reads as TGTGCCAGCAGTTTAGCGCCGGGCTACGAGCAGTACTTC.

This clonotype was picked up a small number of times. The V and J genes are TRBV7-8 and TRBJ1-1; perhaps TRBD1 as D (6 bases). CDR3 size: 16 residues. Looked up from germline, CDR1 is SGHVS and CDR2 is FQNEAQ. With 3 bases removed from V and 5 bases from J, the gap between germline ends came to 19 bases. CDR3 sequence (DNA): TGTGCCAGCAGCTTCAGACAGGTTAGGTATGGGACTGAAGCTTTCTTT. It specifies CASSFRQVRYGTEAFF.

The sample holds a few counts of this clonotype. The chain uses TRBV6-9 and TRBJ2-3, with unresolved D. The germline CDR1 and CDR2 sequences are MNHGY and SVAAGI. There are 14 residues in the CDR3. Trimming took off 2 bases at V and 6 bases at J, with 12 bases between the two ends. CDR3 protein: CASSYTPQEDTQYF. As DNA, the CDR3 is TGTGCCAGCAGTTATACACCTCAGGAGGATACGCAGTATTTT.

The chain recombines TRBV5-6 with TRBJ2-3; no clear D gene. The CDR3 length is 12 residues. Germline loops: CDR1 SGHDT, CDR2 YYEEEE. The V gene lost 6 bases and the J gene lost 9 bases, with 14 bases spanning the gap. DNA for the CDR3: TGTGCCAGCAACGATGAAGCCGCAACGCAGTATTTT. Residues: CASNDEAATQYF.

V is TRBV7-3 and J is TRBJ2-2, with a weak D call TRBD2 (5 bases). CDR3 length equals 13 residues. Trimming removed 6 bases from V and 7 bases from J, with 12 bases in between. In germline, CDR1 is SGHTA, CDR2 FQGTGA. This CDR3 reads CASSRLASGELFF. The DNA for the CDR3 is TGTGCCAGCAGTCGGCTAGCAAGCGGGGAGCTGTTTTTT.

This clonotype appeared a few times. The gene calls are TRBV27 and TRBJ2-7; D perhaps matches TRBD2 (6 bases). V was trimmed by 1 base and J by 1 base, leaving 8 bases between them. Germline CDR1 is MNHEY and CDR2 is SMNVEV (reference sequence). The CDR3 covers 14 residues. The CDR3 DNA is TGTGCCAGCAGTTTATTCCGGGGGTCCTACGAGCAGTACTTC. Its translation is CASSLFRGSYEQYF.

The chain links TRBV4-3 to TRBJ2-7, with 9 bases fitting TRBD2. V gave up 3 bases and J gave up 3 bases; unmatched junction bases: 9. Germline values: CDR1 LGHNA, CDR2 YSLEER. This CDR3 comprises 16 residues. The CDR3 DNA is TGCGCCAGCAGCCAGGCTCTAGCGGGGCGATTCTACGAGCAGTACTTC. This translates into CASSQALAGRFYEQYF.

This clonotype was recorded many times. The rearrangement links TRBV12-3 or TRBV12-4 to TRBJ2-5; possibly TRBD1 for D (5 bases). The V end lost 2 bases, the J end lost 7 bases, and 11 bases lay between the germline ends. The CDR3 runs 13 residues. CDR3 in DNA: TGTGCCAGCAGTTTAAACAGGTTGGGGACCCAGTACTTC. It yields the protein CASSLNRLGTQYF.

The chain couples TRBV7-3 to TRBJ2-1; D might be TRBD2 (6 bases). The CDR3 totals 13 residues. Germline values: CDR1 SGHTA, CDR2 FQGTGA. Trimming left V 5 bases short and J 6 bases short, with 11 bases between. The CDR3 is CASSPHGGNEQFF. The CDR3 DNA reads TGTGCCAGCAGCCCCCACGGGGGCAATGAGCAGTTCTTC.

This clonotype has a handful of counts. The CDR3 nucleotides read TGCAGTGCTAGATCCCCTAGCGGGGGATACACAGATACGCAGTATTTT. Its protein product is CSARSPSGGYTDTQYF. The chain carries TRBV20-1 and TRBJ2-3; 10 bases map to TRBD2. With V trimmed by 2 bases and J by 2 bases, 7 bases remained unmatched. Germline CDR1 reads DFQATT; CDR2 reads SNEGSKA (reference sequence). The CDR3 sequence is 16 residues long.